The 30 T cell receptor beta chains presented below share a single source sample, sequenced in a study of blood T cell repertoires in COVID-19. The repertoire was sequenced with immunoSEQ multiplex PCR; TCRdb's copy has only in-frame clones and lacks some. The repertoire holds approximately 200,000 clones, with about 81% as singletons. The specimen sequenced was PBMCs or T cells enriched from blood (not recorded which). All receptors come from a man between 35 and 55 years old who had recovered from COVID-19.

The chain carries TRBV10-1 and TRBJ2-7, with 8 nucleotides matching TRBD1. V lost 0 bases, J lost 3 bases, and 4 bases stayed unmatched. Germline CDR1 and CDR2: WNHNN and SYGVQD (reference sequence). The CDR3 loop spans 15 amino acids. The CDR3 here is CASSESQGAGYEQYF. The CDR3 nucleotides are TGCGCCAGCAGTGAGTCGCAGGGGGCCGGCTACGAGCAGTACTTC.

The V call is TRBV10-3, the J call TRBJ2-4; D may be TRBD2 (5 bases). Trimming took off 7 bases at V and 0 bases at J, with 13 bases between the two ends. Germline V lookup: CDR1 ENHRY, CDR2 SYGVKD. CDR3 size: 15 residues. The CDR3 DNA reads as TGTGCCATCACCAGGACTGCGCTAGCCAAAAACATTCAGTACTTC. It specifies CAITRTALAKNIQYF.

The chain couples TRBV2 to TRBJ1-3; the D gene is possibly TRBD1 (5 bases). From germline, CDR1 is SNHLY and CDR2 FYNNEI. The CDR3 consists of 14 residues. Trimming left V 7 bases short and J 2 bases short, with 12 bases between. As DNA, the CDR3 is TGTGCCAGCAATCCGGGGGGAGCTGGAAACACCATATATTTT. Its translation is CASNPGGAGNTIYF.

This clone was detected ten times or more. V usage is TRBV27 and J usage is TRBJ2-5, with TRBD2 matching 11 bases. J was trimmed by 7 bases and V by 6 bases; bases with no gene match: 13. CDR3 length: 16 amino acids. Germline V CDR1 and CDR2: MNHEY, SMNVEV (reference sequence). The CDR3 DNA reads as TGTGCCAGCAGCCTTTTAGCGGGAGGGCCCAGTGTGACCCAGTACTTC. Translated, it gives CASSLLAGGPSVTQYF.

The V call is TRBV7-9, the J call TRBJ2-5, with D possibly matching TRBD1 (5 bases). Deletions cut 5 bases from V and 3 bases from J, with 7 bases between. The CDR3 is made up of 12 amino acids. Germline-derived CDR1 and CDR2 are SEHNR and FQNEAQ (reference sequence). The CDR3 DNA reads as TGTGCCAGCAGCCAACAGGAAGAGACCCAGTACTTC. Its translation: CASSQQEETQYF. Complete variable domain (other parts from reference TRBV7-9 and TRBJ2-5): DTGVSQNPRHKITKRGQNVTFRCDPISEHNRLYWYRQTLGQGPEFLTYFQNEAQLEKSRLLSDRFSAERPKGSFSTLEIQRTEQGDSAMYLCASSQQEETQYFGPGTRLLVL.

The rearrangement joins TRBV5-1 to TRBJ1-2, with unresolved D. CDR3 length equals 14 residues. CDR1 is SGHRS and CDR2 is YFSETQ in the germline V gene. V gave up 5 bases and J gave up 2 bases, with 13 bases separating them. In nucleotides, the CDR3 is TGCGCCAGCAGGTCGCTAAAGTTAAACTATGGCTACACCTTC. Translation: CASRSLKLNYGYTF. Together with reference TRBV5-1 and TRBJ1-2, the CDR3 gives the full variable domain: KAGVTQTPRYLIKTRGQQVTLSCSPISGHRSVSWYQQTPGQGLQFLFEYFSETQRNKGNFPGRFSGRQFSNSRSEMNVSTLELGDSALYLCASRSLKLNYGYTFGSGTRLTVV.

The chain recombines TRBV20-1 with TRBJ2-7, with a weak D call TRBD1 (5 bases). The CDR3 runs to 13 residues. The germline V gene encodes CDR1 DFQATT and CDR2 SNEGSKA (reference sequence). Trimming left V 3 bases short and J 6 bases short, with 15 bases between. This CDR3 is CSASLSGWAEQYF. CDR3 nucleotides: TGCAGTGCTAGTCTCTCAGGGTGGGCCGAGCAGTACTTC.

V and J are TRBV3-1 (or the pseudogene TRBV3-2) and TRBJ2-7; D perhaps matches TRBD2 (7 bases). This CDR3 spans 14 amino acids. CDR1 and CDR2 from the germline V gene are LGHDT and YNNKEL (reference sequence). Trimming cost V 4 bases and J 6 bases, with 16 bases left between them. In DNA form, the CDR3 reads TGTGCCAGCAGCCTCCAGGGGCTAGCGGCCGAGCAGTACTTC. The encoded protein is CASSLQGLAAEQYF.

This clone was found a few times. V is TRBV9 and J is TRBJ2-1; TRBD2 might be the D (5 bases). The V gene's germline CDR1 is SGDLS and CDR2 YYNGEE. The CDR3 sequence is 15 residues long. V was trimmed by 3 bases and J by 0 bases, leaving 10 bases between them. In DNA, the CDR3 is TGTGCCAGCAGCGAGGACGCGGGCTCCTACAATGAGCAGTTCTTC. Translated: CASSEDAGSYNEQFF.

This clone was detected once. This rearrangement joins TRBV30 to TRBJ2-1; 9 nucleotides line up with TRBD2. Germline values: CDR1 GTSNPN, CDR2 SVGIG (reference sequence). The CDR3 is 13 amino acids. V shed 4 bases and J 4 bases; nucleotides not matched to a gene: 2. CDR3 bases: TGTGCCTGGATAGGACTAGCGTACAATGAGCAGTTCTTC. Its translation is CAWIGLAYNEQFF.

The V and J genes are TRBV7-3 and TRBJ2-7; D may be TRBD2 (7 bases). Germline values: CDR1 SGHTA, CDR2 FQGTGA. The CDR3 covers 15 residues. The V and J ends lost 3 bases and 3 bases respectively, with 15 bases between them. The CDR3 nucleotides read TGTGCCAGCAGCTTCCCACAGGGAGGGAACTACGAGCAGTACTTC. Protein sequence: CASSFPQGGNYEQYF. The whole variable domain, filled in from reference TRBV7-3 and TRBJ2-7, reads GAGVSQTPSNKVTEKGKYVELRCDPISGHTALYWYRQSLGQGPEFLIYFQGTGAADDSGLPNDRFFAVRPEGSVSTLKIQRTERGDSAVYLCASSFPQGGNYEQYFGPGTRLTVT.

This chain connects TRBV7-9 to TRBJ1-1; the D gene is possibly TRBD1 (5 bases). Trimming took 3 bases from V and 5 from J, leaving 10 bases between them. CDR3 length: 13 amino acids. CDR1 and CDR2 (germline): SEHNR, FQNEAQ (reference sequence). CDR3 bases: TGTGCCAGCAGCTTGGACGGGGGAACTGAAGCTTTCTTT. Translating gives CASSLDGGTEAFF.

This clone was seen many times. The chain couples TRBV4-2 to TRBJ2-6; maybe TRBD2 (6 bases). V lost 0 bases to trimming and J lost 0 bases, with 18 bases between them. This CDR3 has 20 residues. Germline V lookup: CDR1 LGHNA, CDR2 YNFKEQ. The CDR3 spells CASSQDRRAIPLSGANVLTF. In DNA, the CDR3 is TGTGCCAGCAGCCAAGATCGGAGGGCTATTCCCCTCTCTGGGGCCAACGTCCTGACTTTC.

The chain uses TRBV19 and TRBJ2-6, with 8 bases lining up with TRBD1. Germline V gene sequence: CDR1 LNHDA, CDR2 SQIVND (reference sequence). V dropped 6 bases and J dropped 0; count of bases not matched to a gene: 10. The CDR3 spans 18 residues. Here the CDR3 DNA reads TGTGCCAGTAGCTTATCGACAGGGGTGATCTCTGGGGCCAACGTCCTGACTTTC. This encodes CASSLSTGVISGANVLTF. The full variable domain, with the rest looked up from reference TRBV19 and TRBJ2-6, is DGGITQSPKYLFRKEGQNVTLSCEQNLNHDAMYWYRQDPGQGLRLIYYSQIVNDFQKGDIAEGYSVSREKKESFPLTVTSAQKNPTAFYLCASSLSTGVISGANVLTFGAGSRLTVL.

This clone was observed once. This chain joins TRBV12-3 or TRBV12-4 and TRBJ2-4; 7 bases line up with TRBD1. The CDR3 has 13 residues. The junction had 7 bases not matched to a gene; V was cut back by 7 bases and J by 7 bases. This chain's CDR3 is CASTWTGLNIQYF. The DNA of the CDR3 is TGTGCCAGCACTTGGACAGGCTTGAACATTCAGTACTTC.

Points on this clone: This sample includes further DNA sequences coding for the same CDR3. The CDR3 reads CASSLSPGSGNTIYF. The CDR3 region has the DNA TGCGCCAGCAGCCTGTCACCGGGCTCTGGAAACACCATATATTTT. V is TRBV5-1 and J is TRBJ1-3; D remains unclear. The CDR3 is 15 amino acids. Trimming stripped 4 bases from V and 0 bases from J, with 11 bases between. Germline CDR1 is SGHRS and CDR2 is YFSETQ.

This chain links TRBV10-1 with TRBJ1-2; 9 bases are shared with TRBD1. The CDR3 extends over 13 amino acids. The germline CDR1 and CDR2 sequences are WNHNN and SYGVQD (reference sequence). Trimming took 5 bases from V and 5 from J; bases not matched to a gene: 3. CDR3 loop: CASSQDRGYGYTF. Here the CDR3 DNA reads TGCGCCAGCAGTCAGGACAGGGGTTATGGCTACACCTTC.

The chain joins TRBV11-2 to TRBJ1-2; a possible D gene is TRBD1 (5 bases). The CDR3 is 15 residues long. Germline-derived CDR1 and CDR2 are SGHAT and FQNNGV. V shed 5 bases and J shed 2 bases, with 15 bases lying between them. The CDR3 loop reads CASSPIRGRNYGYTF. CDR3 DNA: TGTGCCAGCAGCCCAATTAGGGGCAGAAACTATGGCTACACCTTC.

The chain combines TRBV6-5 with TRBJ1-6, with 10 nucleotides matching TRBD1. CDR3 length equals 16 residues. The V segment lost 4 bases and the J segment 7 bases; nucleotides outside the gene matches: 7. Germline loops: CDR1 MNHEY, CDR2 SVGAGI. CDR3 in DNA: TGTGCCAGCAGTTCGACAGGGGGCCTTGACAATTCACCCCTCCACTTT. Translated, it gives CASSSTGGLDNSPLHF.

The chain couples TRBV3-1 (or the pseudogene TRBV3-2) to TRBJ2-1; 12 nucleotides match TRBD1. Trimming removed 1 base from V and 9 bases from J; junction bases left unmatched: 7. CDR3 size: 16 residues. Germline-derived CDR1 and CDR2 are LGHDT and YNNKEL (reference sequence). The CDR3 protein is CASSQAPGQGAGEQFF. CDR3 bases: TGTGCCAGCAGCCAAGCCCCGGGACAGGGGGCCGGTGAGCAGTTCTTC.

This chain uses TRBV7-2 with TRBJ2-1, with D hard to call. Germline V gene data show CDR1 as SGHTA and CDR2 as FQGNSA. The germline V and J ends were trimmed by 4 bases and 7 bases, with 11 bases remaining between them. The CDR3 extends over 13 amino acids. CDR3 bases: TGTGCCAGCAGCTGGCAAAGTCGTAATGAGCAGTTCTTC. The encoded protein is CASSWQSRNEQFF.

The CDR3 spells CASSPPQRGGGNTIYF. The CDR3 region has the DNA TGTGCCAGCAGTCCCCCCCAAAGGGGCGGCGGAAACACCATATATTTT. The chain combines TRBV27 with TRBJ1-3; possibly TRBD1 for D (5 bases). Germline loops: CDR1 MNHEY, CDR2 SMNVEV (reference sequence). This CDR3 has 16 residues. V was cut by 5 bases and J by 4 bases, with 18 bases left in between.

This clone is a singleton in its sample. CDR3 in DNA: TGTGCCAGCAGCCAACAGGGGTTGAGCACAGATACGCAGTATTTT. Its protein product is CASSQQGLSTDTQYF. The rearrangement uses TRBV7-3 and TRBJ2-3, with 7 bases aligning to TRBD1. After removal of 5 bases from V and 0 bases from J, the junction contained 5 bases not matched to a gene. This CDR3 spans 15 amino acids. CDR1 is SGHTA and CDR2 is FQGTGA in the germline V gene.

The rearrangement links TRBV7-2 to TRBJ1-1, with 9 nucleotides matching TRBD1. Germline loops: CDR1 SGHTA, CDR2 FQGNSA. V was pared by 1 base and J by 1 base, with 4 bases of the junction left unmatched. CDR3 length: 16 amino acids. The CDR3 sequence is CASSLGDRETNTEAFF. DNA for the CDR3: TGTGCCAGCAGCTTAGGGGACAGGGAAACGAACACTGAAGCTTTCTTT.

This chain joins TRBV18 and TRBJ2-1; 8 nucleotides match TRBD1. This CDR3 has 16 residues. Germline CDR1 and CDR2: KGHSH and LQKENI. V lost 0 bases and J lost 4; bases outside the gene matches: 5. The CDR3 loop reads CASSPPIGQGYNEQFF. In DNA form, the CDR3 reads TGTGCCAGCTCACCACCGATAGGACAGGGTTACAATGAGCAGTTCTTC. The full variable domain, in which reference TRBV18 and TRBJ2-1 provide the parts outside the CDR3, is NAGVMQNPRHLVRRRGQEARLRCSPMKGHSHVYWYRQLPEEGLKFMVYLQKENIIDESGMPKERFSAEFPKEGPSILRIQQVVRGDSAAYFCASSPPIGQGYNEQFFGPGTRLTVL.

V gene TRBV10-1 combines with J gene TRBJ1-1, with D possibly being TRBD1 (5 bases). The germline V gene has CDR1 WNHNN and CDR2 SYGVQD (reference sequence). Trimming cost V 3 bases and J 11 bases, with 10 bases left between them. The CDR3 contains 11 residues. The CDR3 DNA reads TGCGCCAGCAGTGAAGGGGTTGATGCTTTCTTT. Translation gives CASSEGVDAFF.

V is TRBV24-1 and J is TRBJ1-1; maybe TRBD1 (5 bases). The CDR3 runs to 17 residues. The V end lost 7 bases, the J end lost 3 bases, and 23 bases lay between the germline ends. From germline, CDR1 is KGHDR and CDR2 SFDVKD. The CDR3 DNA follows: TGTGCCACCAGCTCCGGACGCTTACGTCGGGGGGACACTGAAGCTTTCTTT. Residues: CATSSGRLRRGDTEAFF.

The chain joins TRBV27 to TRBJ1-6, with 7 bases that match TRBD1. The CDR3 totals 18 residues. After removal of 4 bases from V and 9 bases from J, the junction contained 18 bases not matched to a gene. Germline assignment: CDR1 MNHEY and CDR2 SMNVEV (reference sequence). This CDR3 reads CASSYIMKGAMRGSPLHF. In DNA form, the CDR3 reads TGTGCCAGCAGTTATATCATGAAGGGGGCGATGAGAGGTTCACCCCTCCACTTT.

This clone was seen a single time. The chain recombines TRBV5-1 with TRBJ2-5; 8 bases are a match to TRBD1. Germline loops: CDR1 SGHRS, CDR2 YFSETQ. V was clipped by 3 bases and J by 9 bases; unmatched bases: 13. CDR3 size: 15 residues. The CDR3 is CASSSATPGQASQYF. CDR3 DNA: TGCGCCAGCAGCTCGGCTACCCCGGGACAGGCTTCCCAGTACTTC.

The gene calls are TRBV18 and TRBJ2-4; 9 bases agree with TRBD2. The CDR3 consists of 17 residues. Germline lookup yields CDR1 KGHSH and CDR2 LQKENI. The trim removed 3 bases at V and 6 bases at J, leaving 12 bases unmatched. CDR3 protein: CASSPDPAGGERNIQYF. The DNA of the CDR3 is TGTGCCAGCTCACCGGATCCAGCGGGAGGAGAGAGAAACATTCAGTACTTC. The full variable domain, in which reference TRBV18 and TRBJ2-4 provide the parts outside the CDR3, is NAGVMQNPRHLVRRRGQEARLRCSPMKGHSHVYWYRQLPEEGLKFMVYLQKENIIDESGMPKERFSAEFPKEGPSILRIQQVVRGDSAAYFCASSPDPAGGERNIQYFGAGTRLSVL.